The rows below give T cell receptor beta chains drawn from one sample of a study of T-cell reconstitution after alpha-beta-depleted transplantation in children. TCRdb processed the PCR reads anew with MiXCR; each CDR3 protein has one entry. The data contain 480,000 or so distinct CDR3 sequences, about 10% of them singletons. The sequencing here drew on PBMCs, taken before TCRalphabeta/CD19-depleted stem cell transplant. Receptors originate from a child aged 2-15 years with inherited bone marrow failure, due to receive a stem cell transplant. CDR3s include the opening cysteine and the closing phenylalanine or tryptophan. The D gene is left open where the match is weak. Only some rows state a clone size, as once, few, many or a class for expanded clones.

j_call d_call v_call cdr3_length clone_size cdr3_aa cdr3_nt
TRBJ2-7 NA TRBV20-1 14 many CSARPIRQTYEQYF TGCAGTGCTAGGCCCATAAGACAGACCTACGAGCAGTACTTC
TRBJ2-2 TRBD1 TRBV7-2 15 few CASSRDRMNTGELFF TGTGCCAGCAGCCGGGACAGGATGAACACCGGGGAGCTGTTTTTT
TRBJ1-5 NA TRBV19 13 many CASGLYSNQPQHF TGTGCCAGTGGGTTATATAGCAATCAGCCCCAGCATTTT
TRBJ2-7 TRBD2 TRBV7-2 15 NA CASSLTSSGSYEQYF TGTGCCAGCAGCTTAACCTCTAGCGGCTCCTACGAGCAGTACTTC
TRBJ1-1 TRBD1 TRBV7-2 13 many CASSRQGRTEAFF TGTGCCAGCAGTCGACAGGGGAGGACTGAAGCTTTCTTT
TRBJ2-7 NA TRBV7-8 12 few CASSSSEYEQYF TGTGCCAGCAGCTCATCGGAATACGAGCAGTACTTC
TRBJ2-1 NA TRBV19 14 few CASSIPMGEREQFF TGTGCCAGTAGTATACCCATGGGGGAGCGGGAGCAGTTCTTC
TRBJ2-3 NA TRBV20-1 16 few CSARDWAGPVTDTQYF TGCAGTGCTAGGGATTGGGCCGGCCCTGTCACAGATACGCAGTATTTT
TRBJ2-1 NA TRBV7-9 15 many CASSPTGFPTNEQFF TGTGCCAGCAGCCCAACTGGATTTCCCACCAATGAGCAGTTCTTC
TRBJ2-7 TRBD2 TRBV20-1 18 many CSARGLVGLAGVPHEQYF TGCAGTGCTAGAGGTTTAGTGGGACTAGCGGGAGTTCCCCACGAGCAGTACTTC
TRBJ2-4 NA TRBV6-2/TRBV6-3 14 many CASRLRGAKNIQYF TGTGCCAGCAGACTACGGGGAGCCAAAAACATTCAGTACTTC
TRBJ2-3 NA TRBV10-3 15 few CAITDPGHGTDTQYF TGTGCCATCACCGATCCGGGGCACGGCACAGATACGCAGTATTTT
TRBJ1-1 NA TRBV6-2/TRBV6-3 15 NA CASGGPGHTNTEAFF TGTGCCAGCGGGGGCCCGGGACATACGAACACTGAAGCTTTCTTT
TRBJ1-5 NA TRBV12-3/TRBV12-4 12 many CASSGELRAQHF TGTGCCAGCAGTGGGGAACTAAGGGCCCAGCATTTT
TRBJ1-1 NA TRBV27 13 few CASSWGGASEAFF TGTGCCAGCAGTTGGGGGGGGGCGTCTGAAGCTTTCTTT
TRBJ1-1 NA TRBV27 8 NA CANTEAFF TGTGCCAACACTGAAGCTTTCTTT
TRBJ1-1 TRBD1 TRBV19 17 NA CASSMKDRAQMNTEAFF TGTGCCAGTAGTATGAAGGACAGGGCCCAAATGAACACTGAAGCTTTCTTT
TRBJ2-2 NA TRBV29-1 10 many CSVLWGELFF TGCAGCGTCCTTTGGGGGGAGCTGTTTTTT
TRBJ1-1 TRBD1 TRBV12-3/TRBV12-4 17 few CASSFRRMAGGLTEAFF TGTGCCAGCAGTTTTAGGCGGATGGCAGGGGGCCTCACTGAAGCTTTCTTT
TRBJ1-2 NA TRBV27 15 many CASLPGSFTNYGYTF TGTGCCAGTTTGCCGGGGTCGTTTACTAACTATGGCTACACCTTC
TRBJ1-5 TRBD1 TRBV7-8 14 many CASSLQGVNQPQHF TGTGCCAGCAGCTTACAGGGGGTAAATCAGCCCCAGCATTTT
TRBJ2-2 NA TRBV4-3 17 many CASSQAWPARNTGELFF TGCGCCAGCAGCCAAGCGTGGCCAGCGAGGAACACCGGGGAGCTGTTTTTT
TRBJ2-3 NA TRBV12-3/TRBV12-4 14 few CASSSSSGTDTQYF TGTGCCAGCAGTTCTTCTTCCGGGACAGATACGCAGTATTTT
TRBJ2-3 TRBD2 TRBV15 15 NA CATSEAGGGPDTQYF TGTGCCACCAGCGAAGCGGGGGGGGGACCAGATACGCAGTATTTT
TRBJ1-1 NA TRBV4-3 16 few CASSQDNEMGGTEAFF TGCGCCAGCAGCCAAGATAACGAAATGGGGGGCACTGAAGCTTTCTTT
TRBJ1-1 NA TRBV27 12 many CATNGVNTEAFF TGTGCCACCAACGGGGTGAACACTGAAGCTTTCTTT
TRBJ2-1 TRBD2 TRBV20-1 14 NA CSARDAGTSGEQFF TGCAGTGCTAGGGATGCCGGGACTAGCGGCGAGCAGTTCTTC
TRBJ2-7 NA TRBV27 16 NA CASSLRQGTSSYEQYF TGTGCCAGCAGTTTGAGGCAGGGGACCAGCTCCTACGAGCAGTACTTC
TRBJ1-2 NA TRBV5-1 14 many CASSFAGEVYGYTF TGCGCCAGCAGTTTTGCAGGGGAAGTCTATGGCTACACCTTC
TRBJ2-7 NA TRBV28 13 many CASSLLNSYEQYF TGTGCCAGCAGTTTACTGAACTCCTACGAGCAGTACTTC
TRBJ2-1 TRBD2 TRBV29-1 15 many CSVEVYLAGAHEQFF TGCAGCGTTGAAGTGTATCTAGCGGGAGCCCATGAGCAGTTCTTC
TRBJ2-7 TRBD1 TRBV7-2 14 many CASSFWDRTYEQYF TGTGCCAGCAGCTTCTGGGACAGAACCTACGAGCAGTACTTC
TRBJ1-2 NA TRBV4-3 15 many CASSEGDWTDYGYTF TGCGCCAGCAGCGAAGGGGACTGGACAGACTATGGCTACACCTTC
TRBJ2-1 TRBD1 TRBV5-6 14 NA CASSLLTGTDEQFF TGTGCCAGCAGCTTGTTGACAGGGACCGATGAGCAGTTCTTC
TRBJ2-7 TRBD1 TRBV7-9 14 NA CASSLPDRAHEQYF TGTGCCAGCAGCTTACCGGACAGGGCCCACGAGCAGTACTTC
TRBJ2-1 NA TRBV29-1 10 many CSVERGGQFF TGCAGCGTTGAACGGGGAGGGCAGTTCTTC
TRBJ2-1 NA TRBV4-3 15 NA CASSQLNSGGNDQFF TGCGCCAGCAGCCAGCTAAACTCAGGGGGGAATGACCAGTTCTTC
TRBJ1-2 NA TRBV9 15 many CASSIGQTRNYGYTF TGTGCCAGCAGCATCGGACAGACTCGAAACTATGGCTACACCTTC
TRBJ2-3 TRBD1 TRBV11-2 15 many CASSLAGQITDTQYF TGTGCCAGCAGCTTAGCGGGACAGATCACAGATACGCAGTATTTT
TRBJ2-1 NA TRBV6-1 13 many CASNDGGYNEQFF TGTGCCAGCAATGACGGGGGCTACAATGAGCAGTTCTTC
TRBJ2-7 NA TRBV5-5 12 few CASSFGSDEQYF TGTGCCAGCAGCTTTGGCTCCGACGAGCAGTACTTC
TRBJ2-7 NA TRBV20-1 13 many CSARIPGKYEQYF TGCAGTGCTAGAATCCCAGGGAAATACGAGCAGTACTTC
TRBJ2-5 TRBD2 TRBV20-1 21 many CSANRGGPRSREGRSGETQYF TGCAGTGCTAACCGGGGGGGCCCACGGTCGCGGGAGGGTCGGAGCGGAGAGACCCAGTACTTC
TRBJ1-6 TRBD1 TRBV7-4 17 many CASSPSYRDRRNSPLHF TGTGCCAGCAGCCCCAGCTATCGGGACAGGAGGAATTCACCCCTCCACTTT
TRBJ2-7 TRBD2 TRBV4-1 18 many CASSQGPPLAGPLDEQYF TGCGCCAGCAGCCAAGGCCCCCCCCTAGCGGGGCCCCTCGACGAGCAGTACTTC
TRBJ1-1 NA TRBV5-1 13 many CASSLEVHTEAFF TGCGCCAGCAGCTTGGAGGTCCACACTGAAGCTTTCTTT
TRBJ2-7 TRBD1 TRBV24-1 15 many CATSDRDRGRDEQYF TGTGCCACCAGTGACCGGGACAGGGGGAGAGACGAGCAGTACTTC
TRBJ2-4 TRBD2 TRBV11-3 12 NA CATLGHPGGEYF TGTGCCACCCTAGGTCACCCCGGGGGGGAGTACTTC